This is a list of T cell receptor beta chains from one sample in a study of Ad26.COV2.S vaccination and SARS-CoV-2 variants. TCRdb's copy holds only in-frame clones and misses some; the assay was immunoSEQ multiplex PCR. This sample carries 300,000 to 350,000 clones, 70% to 90% of them seen once, and the ten largest clones take approximately 2.1%. The sequenced sample was peripheral blood, obtained in a trial of Ad26.COV2.S vaccine versus placebo. The receptors here all came from a person between 18 and 60 years old who received the Ad26.COV2.S COVID-19 vaccine or a placebo. CDR3s include the opening cysteine and the closing phenylalanine or tryptophan. Each record gives: J gene, clone size, V gene, CDR3 protein. Clone size is shown for a subset of rows, as once, few, many or a class of expanded clone.

J: TRBJ1-1
size: -
V: TRBV5-5
CDR3: CASSFWENTEAFF

J: TRBJ2-1
size: many
V: TRBV27
CDR3: CASSFDLGSYNEQFF

J: TRBJ1-1
size: -
V: TRBV27
CDR3: CASSVTGGVGAFF

J: TRBJ2-1
size: -
V: TRBV6-4
CDR3: CASSDSYRASYNEQFF

J: TRBJ2-1
size: -
V: TRBV3-1/TRBV3-2
CDR3: CASSQETLAPYNEQFF

J: TRBJ1-3
size: -
V: TRBV28
CDR3: CASSSALTGNTIYF

J: TRBJ1-1
size: -
V: TRBV5-1
CDR3: CASSFDRSNTEAFF

J: TRBJ1-2
size: -
V: TRBV19
CDR3: CASRVGENYGYTF

J: TRBJ2-1
size: -
V: TRBV27
CDR3: CASSLMRYTYNEQFF

J: TRBJ1-1
size: -
V: TRBV19
CDR3: CASSMQGASTEAFF

J: TRBJ1-2
size: -
V: TRBV30
CDR3: CACGGNYGYTF

J: TRBJ2-6
size: -
V: TRBV19
CDR3: CASSSTGTGSVSGANVLTF

J: TRBJ2-2
size: -
V: TRBV5-1
CDR3: CASSLALSGGANTGELFF

J: TRBJ1-5
size: -
V: TRBV5-8
CDR3: CASSLGTVVGNQPQHF

J: TRBJ2-1
size: once
V: TRBV10-3
CDR3: CAIRTGNEQFF